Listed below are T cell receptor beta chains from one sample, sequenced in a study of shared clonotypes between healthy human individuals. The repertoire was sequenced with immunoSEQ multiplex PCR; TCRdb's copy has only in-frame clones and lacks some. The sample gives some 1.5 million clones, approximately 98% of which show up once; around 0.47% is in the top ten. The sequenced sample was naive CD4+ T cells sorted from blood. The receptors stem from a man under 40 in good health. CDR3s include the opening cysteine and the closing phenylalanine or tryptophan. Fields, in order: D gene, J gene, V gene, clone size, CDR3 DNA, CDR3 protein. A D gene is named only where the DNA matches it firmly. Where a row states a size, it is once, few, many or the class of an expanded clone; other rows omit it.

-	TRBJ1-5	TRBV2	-	TGTGCCAGCAGCGACCGGACAGCTATTAATCAGCCCCAGCATTTT	CASSDRTAINQPQHF
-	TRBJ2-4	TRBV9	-	TGTGCCAGCAGCGCCGGGAGCTCGGGCTTAGGCATTCAGTACTTC	CASSAGSSGLGIQYF
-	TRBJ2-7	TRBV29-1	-	TGCAGCGTCCGTTGGGGCAGGGACGAGCAGTACTTC	CSVRWGRDEQYF
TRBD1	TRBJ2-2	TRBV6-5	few	TGTGCCAGCAGTTACGGCAGGGGGCAAGGCACCGGGGAGCTGTTTTTT	CASSYGRGQGTGELFF
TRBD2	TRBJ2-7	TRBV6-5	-	TGTGCCAGCAGTGGGGGGGGTAGCGGGAGTAATGAGCAGTACTTC	CASSGGGSGSNEQYF
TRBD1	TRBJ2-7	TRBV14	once	TGTGCCAGCAGCCATTCCCCGGGACAGGGGAGTTCGTCCTACGAGCAGTACTTC	CASSHSPGQGSSSYEQYF
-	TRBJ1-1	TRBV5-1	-	TGCGCCAGCAGCTTGGACGGCCAAATGAACACTGAAGCTTTCTTT	CASSLDGQMNTEAFF
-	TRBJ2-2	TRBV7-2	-	TGTGCCAGCAGCTTACCGACACACGTCCGTAACACCGGGGAGCTGTTTTTT	CASSLPTHVRNTGELFF
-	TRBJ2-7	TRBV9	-	TGTGCCAGCCGGGCCATTTACGAGCAGTACTTC	CASRAIYEQYF
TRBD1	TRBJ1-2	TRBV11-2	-	TGTGCCAGCAGCTTAGGGACAGGGGGCGCGACAGGCTACACCTTC	CASSLGTGGATGYTF
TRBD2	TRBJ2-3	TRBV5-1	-	TGCGCCAGCAGCTTGAGCGGGAGAAAAACAGATACGCAGTATTTT	CASSLSGRKTDTQYF
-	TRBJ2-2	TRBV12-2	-	TGTGCAAGTCGCTTAGACAGGGTAGTGGCCGGGGAGCTGTTTTTT	CASRLDRVVAGELFF
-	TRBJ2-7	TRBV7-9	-	TGTGCCAGCAGCCAAGGGGGGATTTACGAGCAGTACTTC	CASSQGGIYEQYF
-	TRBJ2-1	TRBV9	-	TGTGCCAGCAGCTCAATTCTAGACAGTGAGCAGTTCTTC	CASSSILDSEQFF
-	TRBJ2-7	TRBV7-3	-	TGTGCCAGCAGCTTAAGTGGGGGGAACGGCTACGAGCAGTACTTC	CASSLSGGNGYEQYF
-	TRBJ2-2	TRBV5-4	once	TGTGCCAGCAGTCAACACCAGGGATTGAACACCGGGGAGCTGTTTTTT	CASSQHQGLNTGELFF
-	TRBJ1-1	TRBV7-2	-	TGTGCCAGCAGCCCCTCAGGGAGTAACACTGAAGCTTTCTTT	CASSPSGSNTEAFF
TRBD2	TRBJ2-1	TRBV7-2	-	TGTGCCAGCAGCCTACCCGGACTAGGGTACAATGAGCAGTTCTTC	CASSLPGLGYNEQFF
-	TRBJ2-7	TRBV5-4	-	TGTGCCAGCAGCTTTGTGGGGTTTCGGGACGAGCAGTACTTC	CASSFVGFRDEQYF
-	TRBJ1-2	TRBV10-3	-	TGTGCCACCACGACAGGAACCTATGGCTACACCTTC	CATTTGTYGYTF
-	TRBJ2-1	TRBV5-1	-	TGCGCCAGCAGCCCAGTTACAACAATTACTACCTTCTCCTACAATGAGCAGTTCTTC	CASSPVTTITTFSYNEQFF
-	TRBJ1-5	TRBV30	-	TGTGCCTGGAAACAGGGAGAACAGCCCCAGCATTTT	CAWKQGEQPQHF
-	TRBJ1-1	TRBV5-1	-	TGCGCCAGCAGCTCGAGGTACAGGGCCACTGAAGCTTTCTTT	CASSSRYRATEAFF
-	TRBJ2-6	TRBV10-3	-	TGTGCCATCAGTGAGGCGGGGTCTGGGGCCAACGTCCTGACTTTC	CAISEAGSGANVLTF
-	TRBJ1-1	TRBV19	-	TGTGCCAGTCGAGGGGGACCCGGCACTGAAGCTTTCTTT	CASRGGPGTEAFF
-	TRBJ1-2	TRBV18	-	TGTGCCAGCTCACCAGAGAATAACTATGGCTACACCTTC	CASSPENNYGYTF
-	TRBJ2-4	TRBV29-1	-	TGCAGCGTTGAAGTGCAACAAAATCGGAACATTCAGTACTTC	CSVEVQQNRNIQYF
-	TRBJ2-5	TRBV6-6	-	TGTGCCAGCAGTTCCCGGGTTCCTTGGGCAGAGACCCAGTACTTC	CASSSRVPWAETQYF
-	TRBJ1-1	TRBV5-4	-	TGTGCCAGCAGCTTAGATATTGGGTTGGGCACTGAAGCTTTCTTT	CASSLDIGLGTEAFF
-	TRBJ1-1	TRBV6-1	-	TGTGCCAGCAGTGAATTTCCGGAGAACACTGAAGCTTTCTTT	CASSEFPENTEAFF
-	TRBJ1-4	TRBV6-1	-	TGTGCCAGCAGCGACTCCGCTATGAAGGGTGAAAAACTGTTTTTT	CASSDSAMKGEKLFF
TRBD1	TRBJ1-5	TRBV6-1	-	TGTGCCAGCAGCTTCAGGGGGGCTAGCAATCAGCCCCAGCATTTT	CASSFRGASNQPQHF